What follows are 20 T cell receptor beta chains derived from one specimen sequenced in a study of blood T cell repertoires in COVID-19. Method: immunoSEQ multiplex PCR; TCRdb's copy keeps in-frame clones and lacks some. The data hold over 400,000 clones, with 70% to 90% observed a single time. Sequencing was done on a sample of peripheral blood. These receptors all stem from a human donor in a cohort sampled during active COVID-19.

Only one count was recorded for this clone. The DNA for the CDR3 is TGTGCCAGCAGCCTCTTAGGAGGGTCTAACTATGGCTACACCTTC. This sequence encodes CASSLLGGSNYGYTF. V and J are TRBV5-6 and TRBJ1-2, with D unclear. V lost 4 bases, J lost 0 bases, and 13 bases lay in between. Germline-derived CDR1 and CDR2 are SGHDT and YYEEEE. This CDR3 contains 15 residues. Supplemented by reference TRBV5-6 and TRBJ1-2, the full variable domain reads DAGVTQSPTHLIKTRGQQVTLRCSPKSGHDTVSWYQQALGQGPQFIFQYYEEEERQRGNFPDRFSGHQFPNYSSELNVNALLLGDSALYLCASSLLGGSNYGYTFGSGTRLTVV.

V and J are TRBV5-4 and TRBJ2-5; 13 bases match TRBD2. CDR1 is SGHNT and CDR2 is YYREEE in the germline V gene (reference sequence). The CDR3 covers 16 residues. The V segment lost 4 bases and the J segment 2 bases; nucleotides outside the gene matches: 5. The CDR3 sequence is CASSARLAGGQETQYF. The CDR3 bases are TGTGCCAGCAGCGCGAGACTAGCGGGAGGTCAAGAGACCCAGTACTTC.

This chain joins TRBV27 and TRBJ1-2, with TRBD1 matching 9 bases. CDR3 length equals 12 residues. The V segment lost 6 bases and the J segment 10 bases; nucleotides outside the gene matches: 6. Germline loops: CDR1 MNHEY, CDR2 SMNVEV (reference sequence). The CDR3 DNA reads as TGTGCCAGCAGCCCAGGGGACAGGGTCTACACCTTC. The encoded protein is CASSPGDRVYTF.

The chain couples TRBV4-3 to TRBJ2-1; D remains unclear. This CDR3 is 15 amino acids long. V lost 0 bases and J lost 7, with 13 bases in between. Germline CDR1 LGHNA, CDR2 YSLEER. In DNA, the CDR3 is TGCGCCAGCAGCCAAGACTCTAGGAGAAATAATGAGCAGTTCTTC. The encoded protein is CASSQDSRRNNEQFF.

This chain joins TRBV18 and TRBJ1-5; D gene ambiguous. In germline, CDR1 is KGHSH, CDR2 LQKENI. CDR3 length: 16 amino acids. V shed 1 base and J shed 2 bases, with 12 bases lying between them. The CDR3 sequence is CASSPQPGFGNQPQHF. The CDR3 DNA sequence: TGTGCCAGCTCACCACAACCGGGGTTTGGCAATCAGCCCCAGCATTTT.

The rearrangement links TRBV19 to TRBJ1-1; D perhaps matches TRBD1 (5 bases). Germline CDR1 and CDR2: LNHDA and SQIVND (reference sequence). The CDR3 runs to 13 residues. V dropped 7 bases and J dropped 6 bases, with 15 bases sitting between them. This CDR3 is CASTPRVRAEAFF. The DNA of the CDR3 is TGTGCCAGTACCCCCAGGGTAAGGGCTGAAGCTTTCTTT. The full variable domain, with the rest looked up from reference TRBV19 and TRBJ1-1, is DGGITQSPKYLFRKEGQNVTLSCEQNLNHDAMYWYRQDPGQGLRLIYYSQIVNDFQKGDIAEGYSVSREKKESFPLTVTSAQKNPTAFYLCASTPRVRAEAFFGQGTRLTVV.

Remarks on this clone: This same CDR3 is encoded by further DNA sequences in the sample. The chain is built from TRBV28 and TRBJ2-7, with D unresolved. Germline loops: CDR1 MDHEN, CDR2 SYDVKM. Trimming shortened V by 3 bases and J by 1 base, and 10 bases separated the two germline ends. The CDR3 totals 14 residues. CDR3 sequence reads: CASSLTASSYEQYF. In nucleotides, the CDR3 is TGTGCCAGCAGTTTGACTGCCTCTTCCTACGAGCAGTACTTC.

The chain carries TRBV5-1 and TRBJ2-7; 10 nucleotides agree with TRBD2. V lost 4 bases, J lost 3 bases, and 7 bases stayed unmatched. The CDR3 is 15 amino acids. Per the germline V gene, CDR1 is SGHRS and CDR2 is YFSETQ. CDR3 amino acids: CASSKTSGANYEQYF. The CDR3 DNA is TGCGCCAGCAGCAAAACTAGCGGGGCTAACTACGAGCAGTACTTC.

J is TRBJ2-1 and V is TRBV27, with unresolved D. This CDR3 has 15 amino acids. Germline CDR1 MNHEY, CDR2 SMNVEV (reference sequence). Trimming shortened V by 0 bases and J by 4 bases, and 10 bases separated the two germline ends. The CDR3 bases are TGTGCCAGCAGTTTATCTAGCTATACTTACAATGAGCAGTTCTTC. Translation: CASSLSSYTYNEQFF.

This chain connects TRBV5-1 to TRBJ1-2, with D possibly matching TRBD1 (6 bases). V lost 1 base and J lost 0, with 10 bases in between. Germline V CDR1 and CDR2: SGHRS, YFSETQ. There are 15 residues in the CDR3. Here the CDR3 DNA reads TGCGCCAGCAGCTTGAAGGCAGGGGCTAACTATGGCTACACCTTC. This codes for CASSLKAGANYGYTF.

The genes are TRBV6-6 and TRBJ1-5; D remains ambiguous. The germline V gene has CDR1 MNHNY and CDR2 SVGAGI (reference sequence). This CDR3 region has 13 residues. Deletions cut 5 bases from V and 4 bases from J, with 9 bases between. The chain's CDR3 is CASSPRVNQPQHF. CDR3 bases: TGTGCCAGCAGTCCGCGCGTAAATCAGCCCCAGCATTTT.

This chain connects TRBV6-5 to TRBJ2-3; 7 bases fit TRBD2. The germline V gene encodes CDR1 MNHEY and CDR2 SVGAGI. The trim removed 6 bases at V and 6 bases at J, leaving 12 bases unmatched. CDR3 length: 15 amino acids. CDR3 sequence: CASRDPAGVDDTQYF. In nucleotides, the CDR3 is TGTGCCAGCAGGGACCCCGCGGGAGTCGACGATACGCAGTATTTT.

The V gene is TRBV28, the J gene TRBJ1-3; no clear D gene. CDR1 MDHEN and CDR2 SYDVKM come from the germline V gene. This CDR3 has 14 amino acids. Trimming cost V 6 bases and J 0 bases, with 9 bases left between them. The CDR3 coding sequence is TGTGCCAGCAGGGCGACGGGCTCTGGAAACACCATATATTTT. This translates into CASRATGSGNTIYF.

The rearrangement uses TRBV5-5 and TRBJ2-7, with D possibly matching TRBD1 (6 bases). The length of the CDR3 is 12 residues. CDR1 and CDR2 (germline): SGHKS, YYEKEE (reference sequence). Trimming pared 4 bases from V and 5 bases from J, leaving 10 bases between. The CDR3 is CASSIGQNEQYF. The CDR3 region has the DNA TGTGCCAGCAGCATAGGACAGAACGAGCAGTACTTC. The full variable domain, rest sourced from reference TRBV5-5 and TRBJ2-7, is DAGVTQSPTHLIKTRGQQVTLRCSPISGHKSVSWYQQVLGQGPQFIFQYYEKEERGRGNFPDRFSARQFPNYSSELNVNALLLGDSALYLCASSIGQNEQYFGPGTRLTVT.

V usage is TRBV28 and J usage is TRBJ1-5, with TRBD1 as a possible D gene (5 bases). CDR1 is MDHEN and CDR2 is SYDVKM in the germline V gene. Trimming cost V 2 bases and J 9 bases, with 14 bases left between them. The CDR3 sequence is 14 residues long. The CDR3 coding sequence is TGTGCCAGCAGTTTACTTACCTCTCAGGGGCCCCAGCATTTT. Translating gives CASSLLTSQGPQHF.

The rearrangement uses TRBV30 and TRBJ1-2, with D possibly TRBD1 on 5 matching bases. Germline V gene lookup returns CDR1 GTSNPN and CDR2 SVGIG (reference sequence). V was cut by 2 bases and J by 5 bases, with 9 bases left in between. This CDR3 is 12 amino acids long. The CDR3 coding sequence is TGTGCCTGGAGTTCGGGACTTTATGGCTACACCTTC. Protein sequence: CAWSSGLYGYTF. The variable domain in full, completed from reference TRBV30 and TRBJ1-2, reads SQTIHQWPATLVQPVGSPLSLECTVEGTSNPNLYWYRQAAGRGLQLLFYSVGIGQISSEVPQNLSASRPQDRQFILSSKKLLLSDSGFYLCAWSSGLYGYTFGSGTRLTVV.

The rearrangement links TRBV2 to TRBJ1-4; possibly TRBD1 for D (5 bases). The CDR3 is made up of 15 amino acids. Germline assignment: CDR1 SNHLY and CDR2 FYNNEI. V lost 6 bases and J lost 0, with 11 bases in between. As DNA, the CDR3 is TGTGCCAGCAGACGACAGACCCCAACTAATGAAAAACTGTTTTTT. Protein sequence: CASRRQTPTNEKLFF.

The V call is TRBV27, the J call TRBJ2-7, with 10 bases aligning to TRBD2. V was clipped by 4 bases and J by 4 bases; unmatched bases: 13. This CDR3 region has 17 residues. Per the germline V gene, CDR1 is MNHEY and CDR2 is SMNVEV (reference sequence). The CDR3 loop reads CASSSRGPGTSVYEQYF. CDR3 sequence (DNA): TGTGCCAGCAGTTCCAGAGGCCCCGGGACTAGCGTTTACGAGCAGTACTTC.

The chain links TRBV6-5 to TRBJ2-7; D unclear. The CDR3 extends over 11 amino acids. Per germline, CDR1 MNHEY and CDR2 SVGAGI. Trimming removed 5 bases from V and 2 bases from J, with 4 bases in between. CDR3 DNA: TGTGCCAGCAGTAACACCTACGAGCAGTACTTC. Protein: CASSNTYEQYF.

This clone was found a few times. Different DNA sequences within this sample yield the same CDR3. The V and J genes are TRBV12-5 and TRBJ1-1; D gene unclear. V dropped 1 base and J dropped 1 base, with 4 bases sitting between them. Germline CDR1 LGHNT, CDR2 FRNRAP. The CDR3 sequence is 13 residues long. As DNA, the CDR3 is TGTGCTAGTGGTTTGGAGCCGAACACTGAAGCTTTCTTT. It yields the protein CASGLEPNTEAFF.